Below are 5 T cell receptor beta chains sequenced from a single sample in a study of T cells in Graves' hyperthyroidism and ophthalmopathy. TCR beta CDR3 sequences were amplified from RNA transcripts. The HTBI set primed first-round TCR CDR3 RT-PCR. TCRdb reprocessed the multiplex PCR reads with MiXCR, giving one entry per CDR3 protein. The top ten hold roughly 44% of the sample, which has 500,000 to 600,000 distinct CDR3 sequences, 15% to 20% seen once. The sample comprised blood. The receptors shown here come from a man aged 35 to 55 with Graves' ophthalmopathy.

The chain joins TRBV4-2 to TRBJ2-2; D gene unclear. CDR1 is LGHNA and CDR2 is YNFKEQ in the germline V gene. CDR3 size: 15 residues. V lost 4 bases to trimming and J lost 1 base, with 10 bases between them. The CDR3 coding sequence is TGTGCCAGCAGCCTCACAGAAAAGAACACCGGGGAGCTGTTTTTT. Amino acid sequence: CASSLTEKNTGELFF.

CDR3 in DNA: TGTGCCAGCAGCTTAGGCGGAATTAGCGGAGGGGACCAAGAGACCCAGTACTTC. Translated: CASSLGGISGGDQETQYF. V is TRBV7-8 and J is TRBJ2-5; D is perhaps TRBD2 (6 bases). Per the germline V gene, CDR1 is SGHVS and CDR2 is FQNEAQ. This CDR3 has 18 residues. The V end lost 1 base, the J end lost 0 bases, and 18 bases lay between the germline ends.

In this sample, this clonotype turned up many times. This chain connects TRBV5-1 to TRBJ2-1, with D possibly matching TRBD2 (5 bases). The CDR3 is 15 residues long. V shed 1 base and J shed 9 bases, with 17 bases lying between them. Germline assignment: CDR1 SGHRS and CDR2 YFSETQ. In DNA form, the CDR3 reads TGCGCCAGCAGCTTGCAACAGCCGGGGATCGGTGAGCAGTTCTTC. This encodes CASSLQQPGIGEQFF.

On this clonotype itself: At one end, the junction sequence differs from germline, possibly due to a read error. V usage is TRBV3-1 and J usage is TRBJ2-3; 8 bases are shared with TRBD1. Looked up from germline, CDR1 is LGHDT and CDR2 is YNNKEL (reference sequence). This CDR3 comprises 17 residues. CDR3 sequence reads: CANSGLPGQAQITTQYF. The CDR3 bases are TGTGCCAACAGCGGACTCCCGGGACAGGCCCAGATAACGACGCAGTATTTT.

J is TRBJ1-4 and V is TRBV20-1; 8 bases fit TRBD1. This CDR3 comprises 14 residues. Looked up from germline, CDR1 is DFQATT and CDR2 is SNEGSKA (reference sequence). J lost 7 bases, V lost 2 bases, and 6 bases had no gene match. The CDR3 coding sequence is TGCAGTGCTAGATCGGCAGGGGGCAGTGAAAAACTGTTTTTT. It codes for CSARSAGGSEKLFF.